A selection of T cell receptor beta chains follows, all from one sample in a study of CD8+CD57+ T cells in acquired aplastic anemia. TCRdb re-analysed the reads in MiXCR, keeping a single row per CDR3 protein. The sample has around 79,000 distinct CDR3 sequences; about 70% are singletons. Input material: sorted CD4+, CD8+, or CD8+CD57+ T cells (not recorded which) from PBMCs. The receptors were gathered from a human donor with aplastic anemia. Each CDR3 is given with its conserved first and last residue. A D gene is named only where the DNA matches it firmly. Some rows mark clone size as missing; the rest say once, few, many or name a class of expanded clone.

d_gene	v_gene	j_gene	abundance	CDR3nt	CDR3aa
-	TRBV20-1	TRBJ2-2	-	TGCAGTGCCCGCCAGGGCGAGACGGGCACCGGGGAGCTGTTTTTT	CSARQGETGTGELFF
TRBD2	TRBV15	TRBJ2-7	-	TGTGCCACCAGCAGCGGACTAGCGGGGGCCTACGAGCAGTACTTC	CATSSGLAGAYEQYF
-	TRBV24-1	TRBJ2-6	-	TGTGCCACCAGTGATCCCCGGGATGCTGGGGCCAACGTCCTGACTTTC	CATSDPRDAGANVLTF
-	TRBV9	TRBJ2-3	many	TGTGCCAGCAGCGTAGGTTTTCCGGATACGCAGTATTTT	CASSVGFPDTQYF
-	TRBV19	TRBJ2-7	-	TGTGCCAGTAGCCTCAGAGAACCAGGCCCTTCCGCTCTGTACTTC	CASSLREPGPSALYF
TRBD2	TRBV11-1	TRBJ2-1	-	TGTGCCAGCAGCTCCGGACTAGCGGGAGGGGATGAGCAGTTCTTC	CASSSGLAGGDEQFF
-	TRBV7-3	TRBJ2-7	few	TGTGCCAGCAGCTTAAATGCAGGGGAGAGCGAGCAGTACTTC	CASSLNAGESEQYF
TRBD1	TRBV12-3/TRBV12-4	TRBJ1-6	once	TGTGCCAGCAGTTCGCCCGGGACAGGGGGAAACAATTCACCCCTCCACTTT	CASSSPGTGGNNSPLHF
-	TRBV19	TRBJ1-5	-	TGTGCCAGTAGCATCATGGTCAATAGCAATCAGCCCCAGCATTTT	CASSIMVNSNQPQHF
TRBD1	TRBV15	TRBJ2-2	-	TGTGCCACCAGCATAGGGACAGGGGTGACCGGGGAGCTGTTTTTT	CATSIGTGVTGELFF
-	TRBV7-2	TRBJ1-1	-	TGTGCCAGCAGCTTGGCGCACAAAGGTTCGAACACTGAAGCTTTCTTT	CASSLAHKGSNTEAFF
-	TRBV25-1	TRBJ1-5	-	TGTGCCAGCAGTGAATATAACGGGGGGCCCCAGCATTTT	CASSEYNGGPQHF
-	TRBV4-3	TRBJ2-1	many	TGCGCCAGCAGCATCGACCGAACTGCGTCCTACAATGAGCAGTTCTTC	CASSIDRTASYNEQFF
-	TRBV10-3	TRBJ1-6	few	TGTGCCATCAGTGAATCGAGGACACCCCTCCACTTT	CAISESRTPLHF
TRBD1	TRBV20-1	TRBJ1-2	-	TGCAGTGCTACTGGACAGGGTGATAGGGGCTACACCTTC	CSATGQGDRGYTF